The 11 T cell receptor beta chains in this list originate from one sample, sequenced in a study of blood T cell repertoires in COVID-19. Measured with immunoSEQ multiplex PCR; TCRdb has only the in-frame clones, and not every one. The sample lists tens of thousands of clones, nearly 85% occurring once. Sequenced: peripheral blood. The origin of the receptors is a man aged 35 to 55 with acute or convalescent COVID-19.

This clone occurred once. The chain is built from TRBV11-3 and TRBJ1-2; D unclear. Germline values: CDR1 SGHNT, CDR2 YENEEA. The CDR3 runs 13 residues. Trimming took 7 bases from V and 3 from J, leaving 12 bases between them. The CDR3 DNA is TGTGCCAGCAATTTGCAGGACTACTATGGCTACACCTTC. Translation gives CASNLQDYYGYTF.

This sequence joins TRBV27 and TRBJ2-2; a possible D gene is TRBD2 (6 bases). Germline-derived CDR1 and CDR2 are MNHEY and SMNVEV (reference sequence). The CDR3 sequence is 15 residues long. V shed 2 bases and J shed 6 bases, with 13 bases lying between them. The CDR3 DNA reads as TGTGCCAGCAGTTTAAGTCCCGGGAGAGCCGGGGAGCTGTTTTTT. This sequence encodes CASSLSPGRAGELFF.

The J gene is TRBJ1-6, the V gene TRBV5-1, with TRBD1 identical over 9 bases. The J segment lost 6 bases and the V segment lost 0 bases, leaving 4 bases of the junction unmatched. CDR1 SGHRS and CDR2 YFSETQ come from the germline V gene. This CDR3 has 16 amino acids. The CDR3 DNA reads as TGCGCCAGCAGCTTGGACGGGACAGGGCCTAATTCACCCCTCCACTTT. Translating it yields CASSLDGTGPNSPLHF.

V is TRBV11-2 and J is TRBJ2-1; weak D call: TRBD2 (7 bases). The germline gives CDR1 SGHAT, CDR2 FQNNGV. V was shortened by 0 bases and J by 7 bases, with 19 bases between the two germline ends. This CDR3 is 17 amino acids long. The CDR3 loop is CASSLEGGGRRANEQFF. CDR3 coding DNA: TGTGCCAGCAGCTTAGAGGGGGGGGGCCGTCGGGCGAATGAGCAGTTCTTC.

The V and J genes are TRBV11-2 and TRBJ1-5, with 9 bases fitting TRBD1. J gave up 1 base and V 1 base, and 8 bases lay outside the gene matches. From germline, CDR1 is SGHAT and CDR2 FQNNGV. The CDR3 spans 18 residues. CDR3 amino acids: CASSLAGQGSSSNQPQHF. CDR3 bases: TGTGCCAGCAGCTTAGCGGGACAGGGAAGTAGCAGCAATCAGCCCCAGCATTTT.

V usage is TRBV15 and J usage is TRBJ1-1; the D gene is possibly TRBD1 (6 bases). The CDR3 extends over 16 amino acids. The V gene's germline CDR1 is LNHNV and CDR2 YYDKDF (reference sequence). V lost 5 bases, J lost 3 bases, and 19 bases lay in between. The CDR3 loop is CATSSRMGKGDTEAFF. CDR3 nucleotides: TGTGCCACCAGCTCCCGAATGGGGAAGGGGGACACTGAAGCTTTCTTT.

The chain couples TRBV21-1 to TRBJ2-7; the tabulated D call, TRBD1, remains unverified against the DNA. TRBV21-1 corresponds to a pseudogene. The CDR3 contains 16 residues. CDR3 residues: CASTPFVTGIKDEQYV. DNA of the CDR3: TGTGCCAGCACCCCTTTTGTGACAGGGATAAAGGACGAGCAGTACGTC.

The chain carries TRBV7-9 and TRBJ2-7; D remains ambiguous. Germline V gives CDR1 SEHNR, CDR2 FQNEAQ (reference sequence). CDR3 length: 13 residues. The germline V and J ends were trimmed by 3 bases and 3 bases, with 9 bases remaining between them. CDR3 in DNA: TGTGCCAGCAGCTTTCGTCCTTTCTACGAGCAGTACTTC. Translating gives CASSFRPFYEQYF.

The rearrangement uses TRBV7-8 and TRBJ1-3; TRBD1 is a possible D gene (5 bases). The ends were cut back, 5 bases at V and 4 bases at J, with 18 bases in the middle. This CDR3 is 16 amino acids long. Germline values: CDR1 SGHVS, CDR2 FQNEAQ. CDR3 amino acids: CASSPQAEMLGNTIYF. The CDR3 DNA reads TGTGCCAGCAGCCCACAGGCAGAAATGCTAGGAAACACCATATATTTT.

The V and J genes are TRBV6-5 and TRBJ1-2; 8 bases are shared with TRBD1. The V gene's germline CDR1 is MNHEY and CDR2 SVGAGI. The junction had 7 bases not matched to a gene; V was cut back by 5 bases and J by 8 bases. There are 13 residues in the CDR3. CDR3 nucleotides: TGTGCCAGCAGTACAAAACAGGGGGACGGCTACACCTTC. Residues: CASSTKQGDGYTF.

This clone has only one observation. The V call is TRBV18, the J call TRBJ2-7; 7 nucleotides match TRBD1. The V gene end was trimmed by 4 bases and the J gene end by 0 bases; junction bases not matched to a gene: 6. The length of the CDR3 is 15 residues. Germline V gives CDR1 KGHSH, CDR2 LQKENI. CDR3 region: CASSRTTGTSYEQYF. CDR3 DNA: TGTGCCAGCTCACGCACGACAGGGACCTCCTACGAGCAGTACTTC.